This entry lists 21 T cell receptor beta chains sequenced from one sample in a study of T-cell memory formation after mild COVID-19. TCRdb independently ran MiXCR on the 5' RACE reads; one entry per CDR3 protein. The sample shows approximately 150,000 distinct CDR3 sequences, 19% of them seen only once. The sequencing input was PBMCs or a T cell subset sorted from them (not recorded which). These receptors were taken from an adult woman who had mild COVID-19 (a few samples of this study predate the infection). Cell type and time point are not known.

This chain joins TRBV29-1 and TRBJ2-4, with 8 bases lining up with TRBD1. The CDR3 covers 13 residues. J gave up 8 bases and V 4 bases, and 7 bases lay outside the gene matches. From germline, CDR1 is SQVTM and CDR2 ANQGSEA. The CDR3 loop is CSVGGGQGDIQYF. In DNA form, the CDR3 reads TGCAGCGTTGGCGGAGGACAGGGAGACATTCAGTACTTC.

As to this clonotype: The CDR3 ends on some other residue instead of the conserved phenylalanine or tryptophan, so this is likely a read error. It is unclear where the CDR3 begins or ends on the DNA, so no DNA is shown, and the CDR3 is as TCRdb lists it. The CDR3: CASRRTSGSLSPPWL. The genes are TRBV19 and TRBJ2-1; the D segment call TRBD2 is taken from the table without a DNA check. CDR1 is LNHDA, CDR2 SQIVND, per germline (reference sequence). 15 amino acids form the CDR3, both terminal residues included.

This chain connects TRBV29-1 to TRBJ2-1, with a possible D match to TRBD2 (5 bases). Per the germline V gene, CDR1 is SQVTM and CDR2 is ANQGSEA. The CDR3 extends over 14 amino acids. Trimming left V 3 bases short and J 9 bases short, with 18 bases between. CDR3 in amino acids: CSVDRVGNAGEQFF. The CDR3 nucleotides are TGCAGCGTTGATAGGGTGGGCAATGCGGGTGAGCAGTTCTTC.

This clonotype was seen at least ten times. The gene calls are TRBV7-9 and TRBJ2-3; D not certain. The CDR3 sequence is 13 residues long. Looked up from germline, CDR1 is SEHNR and CDR2 is FQNEAQ (reference sequence). V was clipped by 1 base and J by 6 bases, with 8 bases between them. The CDR3 DNA reads as TGTGCCAGCAGCTTAGGGCTAGTGGATACGCAGTATTTT. The encoded protein is CASSLGLVDTQYF.

The rearrangement uses TRBV9 and TRBJ2-7; the match to TRBD2 covers 10 bases. The CDR3 is 15 amino acids. The germline V gene has CDR1 SGDLS and CDR2 YYNGEE. Trimming removed 4 bases from V and 2 bases from J; junction bases left unmatched: 6. CDR3 sequence (DNA): TGTGCCAGCAGCCTCCAAGCGGGAGGGCCCTACGAGCAGTACTTC. The encoded protein is CASSLQAGGPYEQYF.

The chain employs TRBV20-1 and TRBJ2-1; D may be TRBD2 (6 bases). CDR1 and CDR2 (germline): DFQATT, SNEGSKA (reference sequence). The CDR3 covers 15 residues. Trimming took off 5 bases at V and 3 bases at J, with 17 bases between the two ends. CDR3 sequence: CSAPRGGVNYNEQFF. The DNA of the CDR3 is TGCAGTGCTCCTCGTGGAGGGGTCAACTACAATGAGCAGTTCTTC.

This clonotype has only a few counts. This chain's CDR3 is CSVLGGGYEQYF. In DNA, the CDR3 is TGCAGCGTCCTAGGGGGGGGCTACGAGCAGTACTTC. V usage is TRBV29-1 and J usage is TRBJ2-7; possibly TRBD2 for D (7 bases). This CDR3 spans 12 amino acids. V was cut by 6 bases and J by 3 bases, with 12 bases left in between. Germline lookup yields CDR1 SQVTM and CDR2 ANQGSEA.

The genes are TRBV4-1 and TRBJ1-1; D is possibly TRBD1 (5 bases). V lost 4 bases and J 6 bases, leaving 12 bases between the germline ends. The germline gives CDR1 MGHRA, CDR2 YSYEKL. The CDR3 runs 13 residues. Here the CDR3 DNA reads TGCGCCAGCAGCCGGGGGACGTATCCTGAAGCTTTCTTT. It translates to CASSRGTYPEAFF.

This rearrangement joins TRBV20-1 to TRBJ2-5, with unresolved D. CDR3 length: 13 amino acids. V lost 4 bases and J lost 5, with 14 bases in between. Germline CDR1 DFQATT, CDR2 SNEGSKA (reference sequence). The CDR3 nucleotides read TGCAGTGCTAATCTGGGGTGGTTGGAGACCCAGTACTTC. Translation: CSANLGWLETQYF.

Many counts were recorded for this clonotype. DNA for the CDR3: TGTGCCAGCAGTTTAGACGGATACTCCTACGAGCAGTACTTC. It yields the protein CASSLDGYSYEQYF. The rearrangement joins TRBV12-3 or TRBV12-4 to TRBJ2-7; D remains ambiguous. This CDR3 is built from 14 residues. V was pared by 1 base and J by 0 bases, with 7 bases between.

This clonotype appeared a few times. V is TRBV5-1 and J is TRBJ2-7, with 11 bases lining up with TRBD1. V was pared by 4 bases and J by 4 bases, with 4 bases of the junction left unmatched. The CDR3 contains 14 residues. CDR1 SGHRS and CDR2 YFSETQ come from the germline V gene. In nucleotides, the CDR3 is TGCGCCAGCAGCACGGACAGGGGGCTATACGAGCAGTACTTC. Translation: CASSTDRGLYEQYF.

This clonotype was observed a handful of times. V is TRBV30 and J is TRBJ1-5, with D unresolved. The V and J ends lost 0 bases and 4 bases respectively, with 7 bases between them. Germline lookup yields CDR1 GTSNPN and CDR2 SVGIG (reference sequence). This CDR3 spans 13 amino acids. CDR3 residues: CAWSVMDNQPQHF. The CDR3 DNA sequence: TGTGCCTGGAGTGTGATGGATAATCAGCCCCAGCATTTT.

CDR3: CASSLKDLNTEAFF. The DNA of the CDR3 is TGTGCCAGCAGCTTGAAAGACCTGAACACTGAAGCTTTCTTT. The V call is TRBV5-4, the J call TRBJ1-1; D gene ambiguous. Trimming left V 1 base short and J 0 bases short, with 7 bases between. CDR1 is SGHNT and CDR2 is YYREEE in the germline V gene (reference sequence). CDR3 size: 14 residues. The full variable domain, with the rest looked up from reference TRBV5-4 and TRBJ1-1, is ETGVTQSPTHLIKTRGQQVTLRCSSQSGHNTVSWYQQALGQGPQFIFQYYREEENGRGNFPPRFSGLQFPNYSSELNVNALELDDSALYLCASSLKDLNTEAFFGQGTRLTVV.

This chain joins TRBV6-2 or TRBV6-3 and TRBJ2-7, with a weak D call TRBD1 (6 bases). This CDR3 comprises 14 residues. The germline V and J ends were trimmed by 8 bases and 3 bases, with 17 bases remaining between them. CDR1 MNHEY and CDR2 SVGEGT come from the germline V gene. Here the CDR3 reads CASHTPHRVYEQYF. The CDR3, as DNA: TGTGCCAGCCATACCCCCCACAGGGTCTACGAGCAGTACTTC.

The V gene is TRBV7-3, the J gene TRBJ2-3, with 8 bases identical to TRBD2. The germline V gene encodes CDR1 SGHTA and CDR2 FQGTGA. The length of the CDR3 is 15 residues. Unmatched junction bases numbered 6, after V lost 5 bases and J lost 2 bases. Here the CDR3 DNA reads TGTGCCAGCAGCCGTACGCGGGAGGCCACAGATACGCAGTATTTT. Its translation is CASSRTREATDTQYF. Based on the CDR3 plus reference TRBV7-3 and TRBJ2-3, the full variable domain is GAGVSQTPSNKVTEKGKYVELRCDPISGHTALYWYRQSLGQGPEFLIYFQGTGAADDSGLPNDRFFAVRPEGSVSTLKIQRTERGDSAVYLCASSRTREATDTQYFGPGTRLTVL.

This chain joins TRBV7-2 and TRBJ2-5, with TRBD1 matching over 8 bases. The CDR3 totals 16 residues. V shed 5 bases, J shed 3 bases, and the junction held 11 bases outside the gene matches. The germline V gene has CDR1 SGHTA and CDR2 FQGNSA. The CDR3 spells CASSLGTGGGEETQYF. The CDR3 bases are TGTGCCAGCAGCCTAGGGACAGGTGGGGGCGAAGAGACCCAGTACTTC.

This chain connects TRBV18 to TRBJ2-3; D perhaps matches TRBD2 (5 bases). Trimming removed 6 bases at V and 1 base at J, with 17 bases between. The CDR3 covers 16 residues. Germline-derived CDR1 and CDR2 are KGHSH and LQKENI. The CDR3 coding sequence is TGTGCCAGCTCTCTACTTTCCCACGGGGGCACAGATACGCAGTATTTT. It encodes CASSLLSHGGTDTQYF.

This clonotype has a handful of counts. At one boundary the junction diverges from the germline segment, which might be a read error. The rearrangement links TRBV27 to TRBJ2-7, with 10 bases fitting TRBD1. The CDR3 runs 13 residues. From germline, CDR1 is MNHEY and CDR2 SMNVEV (reference sequence). The CDR3 reads CASSYGQGVPLDF. In DNA, the CDR3 is TGTGCCAGCAGCTATGGACAGGGGGTTCCTCTAGACTTC.

The chain couples TRBV27 to TRBJ2-5; 7 bases agree with TRBD2. Unmatched junction bases numbered 10, after V lost 2 bases and J lost 4 bases. Germline loops: CDR1 MNHEY, CDR2 SMNVEV (reference sequence). The length of the CDR3 is 16 residues. In DNA form, the CDR3 reads TGTGCCAGCAGTTTACATGGGAGGGTTGAAGGAGAGACCCAGTACTTC. Residues: CASSLHGRVEGETQYF.

The genes are TRBV14 and TRBJ2-7; D is uncertain. The CDR3 length is 12 residues. CDR1 and CDR2 (germline): SGHDN, FVKESK. V was trimmed by 4 bases and J by 0 bases, leaving 4 bases between them. CDR3 DNA: TGTGCCAGCAGCCTCCTCTCCTACGAGCAGTACTTC. It yields the protein CASSLLSYEQYF. The variable domain in full, completed from reference TRBV14 and TRBJ2-7, reads EAGVTQFPSHSVIEKGQTVTLRCDPISGHDNLYWYRRVMGKEIKFLLHFVKESKQDESGMPNNRFLAERTGGTYSTLKVQPAELEDSGVYFCASSLLSYEQYFGPGTRLTVT.

V usage is TRBV7-6 and J usage is TRBJ2-5, with D possibly TRBD1 on 5 matching bases. V dropped 2 bases and J dropped 5 bases, with 15 bases sitting between them. CDR1 and CDR2 (germline): SGHVS, FNYEAQ. The CDR3 extends over 15 amino acids. CDR3 in DNA: TGTGCCAGCAGCTTACGAGCAGGGCCTAGGGAGACCCAGTACTTC. This translates into CASSLRAGPRETQYF.